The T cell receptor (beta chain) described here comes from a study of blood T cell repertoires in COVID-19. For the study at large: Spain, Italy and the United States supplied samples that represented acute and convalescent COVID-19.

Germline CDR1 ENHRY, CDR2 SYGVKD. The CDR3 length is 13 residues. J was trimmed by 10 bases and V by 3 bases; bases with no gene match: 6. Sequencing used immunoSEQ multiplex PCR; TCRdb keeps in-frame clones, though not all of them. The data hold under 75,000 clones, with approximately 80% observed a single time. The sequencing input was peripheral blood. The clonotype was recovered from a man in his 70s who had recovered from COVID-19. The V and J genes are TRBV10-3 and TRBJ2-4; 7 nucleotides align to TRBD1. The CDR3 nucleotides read TGTGCCATCAGTGACCCCGGACAGGCTATTCAGTACTTC. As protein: CAISDPGQAIQYF.